This note documents a single T cell receptor (beta chain) sequence. Its target is not known. Germline V gene lookup returns CDR1 SEHNR and CDR2 FQNEAQ (reference sequence). The CDR3 sequence is 16 residues long. V lost 11 bases and J lost 1; bases outside the gene matches: 16. Alongside a J-beta primer mix, a sample-barcoded 5' primer served in a second PCR lasting roughly 6 to 11 cycles. TCRdb itself ran the 5' RACE reads through MiXCR, one entry per CDR3 protein. The sample includes roughly 700,000 distinct CDR3 sequences, around 49% of them seen just once. The amount of total RNA extracted per sample was at least 5.5 micrograms. This record comes from a study of blood T cells in healthy people across ages. General study points: PBMCs left unsorted prevented a conclusive naive versus antigen-experienced comparison.

Input material: blood. V usage is TRBV7-9 and J usage is TRBJ2-5; 7 nucleotides line up with TRBD2. This sequence originates from a woman aged 55 to 70 in good health. In DNA, the CDR3 is TGTGCCTGCACCAGCCGGAGCGGGGACTTCCAAGAGACCCAGTACTTC. Translating gives CACTSRSGDFQETQYF.